The TCR beta chain described here comes from a study of tumor-infiltrating lymphocytes in primary liver carcinoma. About the study: Patients were both men and women, whose ages ran from 30 to 69 years.

From 450 to 550 ng total RNA, TCR beta cDNA was generated with a primer in the constant region. Slightly modified ARM-PCR served as the procedure for the TCR beta libraries. These libraries came from three rounds of nested multiplex PCR. The two initial PCR rounds, around 10 cycles each, used TRBV1-TRBV30 forward and C-beta reverse primers. TCRdb called the multiplex PCR reads again in MiXCR, with one record for every CDR3 protein. The sample yields over 100,000 distinct CDR3 sequences, around 70% seen once. Unsorted bulk tissue of about 19-31 mg yielded co-extracted RNA and DNA. There were only treatment-naive patients, all with chronic HBV infection. This CDR3 region has 13 residues. V was pared by 6 bases and J by 10 bases, with 16 bases between. The germline V gene encodes CDR1 SEHNR and CDR2 FQNEAQ (reference sequence). Overall study results and limits: Tumor tissue displayed a significantly greater top-250-clone fraction than blood (p = 0.039). It was tumor-adjacent and tumor-blood pairs that overlapped less than tumor region pairs did.

Comments on this clonotype: Its specificity is not known.

The receptor was isolated from a woman in her fifties or sixties with primary liver carcinoma and hepatitis B virus infection. The material sequenced was tumor-adjacent normal liver tissue. This chain links TRBV7-9 with TRBJ2-1; D gene unclear. The CDR3 DNA is TGTGCCAGCAGATTCCCACACCGCGACGAGCAGTTCTTC. This sequence encodes CASRFPHRDEQFF.